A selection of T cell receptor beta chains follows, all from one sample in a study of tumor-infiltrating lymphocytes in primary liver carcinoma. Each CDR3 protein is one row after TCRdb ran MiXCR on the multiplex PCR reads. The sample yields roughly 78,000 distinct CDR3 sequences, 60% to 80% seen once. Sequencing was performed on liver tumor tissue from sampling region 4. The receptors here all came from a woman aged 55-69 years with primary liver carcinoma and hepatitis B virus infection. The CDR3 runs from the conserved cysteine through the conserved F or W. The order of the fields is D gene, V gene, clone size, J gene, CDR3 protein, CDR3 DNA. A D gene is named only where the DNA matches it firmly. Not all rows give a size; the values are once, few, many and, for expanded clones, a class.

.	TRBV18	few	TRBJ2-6	CASSPPGAGANVLTF	TGTGCCAGCTCACCACCAGGGGCTGGGGCCAACGTCCTGACTTTC
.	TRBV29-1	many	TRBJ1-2	CSVARGSGYTF	TGCAGCGTCGCACGGGGGTCTGGCTACACCTTC
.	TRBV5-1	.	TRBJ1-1	CANSPLAGTNTEAFF	TGCGCCAACAGCCCCCTGGCGGGGACTAACACTGAAGCTTTCTTT
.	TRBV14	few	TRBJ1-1	CASSQDRRQMKTEAFF	TGTGCCAGCAGCCAAGATCGGAGACAGATGAAGACTGAAGCTTTCTTT
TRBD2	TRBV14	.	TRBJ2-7	CASSQLAGAGQSF	TGTGCCAGCAGCCAACTAGCGGGAGCAGGGCAGAGCTTC
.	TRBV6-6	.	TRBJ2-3	CASRLGTNQPQYF	TGTGCCAGCAGATTGGGGACGAATCAGCCCCAGTATTTT
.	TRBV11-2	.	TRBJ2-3	CARSTRPIPTDTQYF	TGTGCCCGCAGCACTCGTCCTATCCCCACAGATACGCAGTATTTT
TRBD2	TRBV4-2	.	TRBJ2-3	CASSSGTSGRVETQFF	TGTGCCAGCAGCTCCGGGACTAGCGGGAGGGTGGAAACGCAGTTTTTT
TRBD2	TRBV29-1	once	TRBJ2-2	CSAERGMNTGELVF	TGCAGCGCAGAGCGGGGTATGAACACCGGGGAGCTGGTTTTT
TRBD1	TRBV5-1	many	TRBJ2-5	CASSLGTGETQYF	TGCGCCAGCAGCTTAGGGACAGGAGAGACCCAGTACTTC
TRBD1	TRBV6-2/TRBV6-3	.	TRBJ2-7	CVITRQGAGEQYF	TGTGTCATCACACGACAGGGGGCTGGCGAGCAGTACTTC
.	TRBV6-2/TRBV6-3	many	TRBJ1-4	CASRMGSEKLFF	TGTGCCAGCCGTATGGGGAGTGAAAAACTGTTTTTT
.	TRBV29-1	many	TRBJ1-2	CSVGQDYGYTF	TGCAGCGTCGGGCAGGACTATGGCTACACCTTC
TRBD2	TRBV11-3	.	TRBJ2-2	CASTSGLAGGPDRELFF	TGTGCCAGCACCTCGGGATTAGCGGGAGGGCCCGACAGGGAGCTGTTTTTT
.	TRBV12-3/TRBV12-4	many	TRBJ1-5	CASSPRQGRGQPQHF	TGTGCCAGCAGTCCCCGCCAAGGGCGGGGTCAGCCCCAGCATTTT
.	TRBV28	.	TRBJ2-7	CASRKGQYEQYF	TGTGCCAGTAGAAAGGGACAATACGAGCAGTACTTC
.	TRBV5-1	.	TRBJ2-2	CASITGSGTGALFF	TGCGCCAGCATCACAGGGTCTGGTACCGGGGCGCTGTTTTTT
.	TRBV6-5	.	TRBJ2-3	CASSYLVSDTDTQYF	TGTGCCAGCAGTTATTTGGTTAGCGACACAGATACGCAGTATTTT
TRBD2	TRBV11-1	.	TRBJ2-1	CASSLGRGVWGVDEQFF	TGTGCTAGCAGCTTAGGTCGGGGGGTGTGGGGTGTCGATGAACAGTTCTTC
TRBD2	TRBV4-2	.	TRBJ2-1	CASRQGPGLATMERFF	TGTGCCAGCAGGCAAGGACCGGGACTAGCAACCATGGAGCGGTTCTTC
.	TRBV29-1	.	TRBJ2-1	CSAELGGDNEQFF	TGCAGCGCCGAGTTGGGTGGGGACAATGAGCAGTTCTTC
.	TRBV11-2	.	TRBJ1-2	CASSLDTIRVLRYGYAF	TGTGCCAGCAGCTTAGATACGATCAGGGTGCTGCGCTATGGCTACGCCTTC
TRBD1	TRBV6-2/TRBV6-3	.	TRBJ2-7	CAGTTLQGSAYEQYF	TGTGCCGGCACCACATTACAGGGGAGCGCCTACGAACAGTACTTC